The sequence of this T cell receptor beta chain was determined in a study of blood T cell repertoires in COVID-19 (dated by TCRdb to the early 2020s). At the level of the whole study: Samples covering the acute and convalescent phases of COVID-19 were provided by collaborators in the United States, Italy and Spain. Where available, HLA class I and class II types were taken from metadata supplied by the sample provider and were not determined by assay-based typing. The material from the prospective study consisted of cDNA or gDNA derived from T cells, B-cell-depleted T cells, or PBMCs. Nearly every sample came with metadata listing a de-identified subject ID, COVID-19 status, age in years and sex. Deeply sampled blood TCRbeta repertoires from subjects exposed to, actively infected with, or recovered from COVID-19 were included in the dataset. Samples came from the ongoing ImmuneRACE study (first 160 participants) plus 1,254 subjects from 6 global collaborators. The repertoires were released in a freely available public database intended as a resource for research on the immune response to SARS-CoV-2. The study at large found these results: The amount of clinical and demographic metadata varied by source and participant and was provided uncurated.

A second Seattle source provided samples from volunteer blood donors who had recovered from COVID-19. The collaborating institutions used their own protocols to collect whole blood in K2EDTA tubes. Collaborator samples were shipped for TCRbeta analysis as frozen whole blood, isolated PBMCs, or DNA extracted from either sample type. On this clone: Its target antigen remains unknown. Within one base of it there is no much larger clone, and no base qualities were kept.

At the junction V is shortened by 8 bases and J by 2 bases; bases outside the gene matches: 7. CDR1 is given as MDHEN and CDR2 as SYDVKM, both from the germline V gene. Spanning cysteine to phenylalanine, the CDR3 consists of 14 amino acids. Only CDR3 DNA remains: 42 bases, in frame from the first base. TCRbeta CDR3 regions were amplified from genomic DNA using the immunoSEQ Assay, a bias-controlled multiplex PCR. Per the original workflow: The number of nucleated cells in each sample was estimated from the amplification of reference gene primers within the assay. To quantify the absolute abundance of each unique TCRbeta CDR3 rearrangement, sequence reads were collapsed and filtered. For each sample, productive Simpson clonality was calculated by taking the square root of Simpson's diversity index across productive rearrangements. The table comes from immuneACCESS by way of TCRdb, which keeps in-frame sequences with V and J called. Part of the clones is missing from these tables; in studies checked, under half for an unresolved V gene and the rest for unknown reasons. The V and J calls and the clone size are those of that table, but D and trimming were determined from the DNA. Within this sample are 280,000 or so clones, with roughly 85% of them counted one time only. The top ten constitute 9.4% of the sample.

This TCR came from a woman aged 45-60 years who had recovered from COVID-19. This chain is built from TRBV28 and TRBJ1-1; 8 middle bases align to TRBD1. The sequenced material came from peripheral blood. At the DNA level, the sequence is TGTGCCAGCCAGGGGGCCGTTTCAAACACTGAAGCTTTCTTT. Its protein product is CASQGAVSNTEAFF.